This entry features one TCR beta chain sequence. Its cognate antigen is unknown. This sample stems from a study of cytomegalovirus exposure and HLA in healthy donors. Study conclusions and caveats: On later analysis, the bulk of CMV-associated TCR beta chains appeared to be HLA-restricted.

PCR primers comprised 60 Vbeta and 13 Jbeta primers. The protocol was immunoSEQ multiplex PCR, while the TCRdb copy is restricted to in-frame clones and leaves out a portion. The sample holds about 69,000 clones, about 74% seen once. The length of the CDR3 is 11 residues. Germline CDR1 SGHDT, CDR2 YYEEEE. With 2 bases removed from V and 6 bases from J, the gap between germline ends came to 5 bases. The study sampled nominally healthy donors, though unrecorded immune exposures were likely. The sequenced sample consisted of PBMCs. The source is a woman aged 60-70 years in good health and CMV-seropositive. V usage is TRBV5-6 and J usage is TRBJ1-2; D remains ambiguous. CDR3: CASSLANGYTF. The CDR3 DNA reads TGTGCCAGCAGCTTAGCTAATGGCTACACCTTC.